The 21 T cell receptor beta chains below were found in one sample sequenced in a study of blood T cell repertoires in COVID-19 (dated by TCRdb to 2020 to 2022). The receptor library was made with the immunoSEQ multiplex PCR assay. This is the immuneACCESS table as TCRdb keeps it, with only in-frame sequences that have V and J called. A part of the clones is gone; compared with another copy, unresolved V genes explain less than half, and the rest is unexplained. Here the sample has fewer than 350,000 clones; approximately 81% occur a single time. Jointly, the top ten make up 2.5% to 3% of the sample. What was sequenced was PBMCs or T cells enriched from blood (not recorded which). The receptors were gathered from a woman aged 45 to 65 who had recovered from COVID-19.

Here the CDR3 DNA reads TGTGCCAGCTGCAGTAGGACAGGGACTAATCAGCCCCAGCATTTT. Its translation: CASCSRTGTNQPQHF. The chain combines TRBV6-5 with TRBJ1-5, with 8 positions matching TRBD1. J was trimmed by 4 bases and V by 8 bases; bases with no gene match: 10. CDR1 and CDR2 from the germline V gene are MNHEY and SVGAGI. CDR3 size: 15 residues.

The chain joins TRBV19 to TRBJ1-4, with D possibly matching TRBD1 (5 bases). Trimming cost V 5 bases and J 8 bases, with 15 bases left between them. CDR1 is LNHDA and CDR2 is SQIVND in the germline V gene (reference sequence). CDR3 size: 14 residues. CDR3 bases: TGTGCCAGTAGTTTTTCCGGGGCGGGAGAAAAACTGTTTTTT. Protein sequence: CASSFSGAGEKLFF. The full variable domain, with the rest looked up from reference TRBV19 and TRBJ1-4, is DGGITQSPKYLFRKEGQNVTLSCEQNLNHDAMYWYRQDPGQGLRLIYYSQIVNDFQKGDIAEGYSVSREKKESFPLTVTSAQKNPTAFYLCASSFSGAGEKLFFGSGTQLSVL.

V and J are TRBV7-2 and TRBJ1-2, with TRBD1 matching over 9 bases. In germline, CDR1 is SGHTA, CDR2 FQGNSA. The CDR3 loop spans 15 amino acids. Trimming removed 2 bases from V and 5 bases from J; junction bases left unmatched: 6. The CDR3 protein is CASSLRRDRGYGYTF. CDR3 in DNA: TGTGCCAGCAGCTTAAGGCGAGACAGGGGGTATGGCTACACCTTC.

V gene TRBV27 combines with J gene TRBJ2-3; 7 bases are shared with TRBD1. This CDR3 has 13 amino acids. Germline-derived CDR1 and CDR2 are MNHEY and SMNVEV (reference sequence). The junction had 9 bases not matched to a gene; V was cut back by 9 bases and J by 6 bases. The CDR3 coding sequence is TGTGCCAGTTGGGAACAGGGGCGGGATACGCAGTATTTT. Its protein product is CASWEQGRDTQYF.

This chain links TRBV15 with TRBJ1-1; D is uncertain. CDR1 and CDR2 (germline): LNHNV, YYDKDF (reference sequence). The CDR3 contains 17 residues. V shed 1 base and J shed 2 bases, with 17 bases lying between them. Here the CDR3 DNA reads TGTGCCACCAGCAGAGGCGTGGAGGTACCTCGAAACACTGAAGCTTTCTTT. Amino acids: CATSRGVEVPRNTEAFF.

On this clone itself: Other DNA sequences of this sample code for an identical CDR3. The CDR3 protein is CASSLTVNQPQHF. The DNA of the CDR3 is TGTGCCAGCAGCTTGACAGTGAATCAGCCCCAGCATTTT. The gene calls are TRBV7-9 and TRBJ1-5, with D possibly matching TRBD1 (5 bases). The CDR3 covers 13 residues. V shed 3 bases and J shed 4 bases, with 7 bases lying between them. Per germline, CDR1 SEHNR and CDR2 FQNEAQ (reference sequence).

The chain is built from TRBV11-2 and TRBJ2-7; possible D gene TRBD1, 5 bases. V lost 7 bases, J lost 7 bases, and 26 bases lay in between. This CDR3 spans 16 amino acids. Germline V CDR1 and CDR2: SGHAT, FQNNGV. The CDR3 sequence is CASNFPPVPGLGEQYF. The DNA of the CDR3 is TGTGCCAGCAACTTCCCCCCAGTCCCAGGGCTCGGAGAGCAGTACTTC.

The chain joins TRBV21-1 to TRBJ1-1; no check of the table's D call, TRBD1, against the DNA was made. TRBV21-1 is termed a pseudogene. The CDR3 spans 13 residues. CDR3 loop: CASTPGGNTEAFF. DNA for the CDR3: TGTGCCAGCACCCCAGGGGGAAACACTGAAGCTTTCTTT.

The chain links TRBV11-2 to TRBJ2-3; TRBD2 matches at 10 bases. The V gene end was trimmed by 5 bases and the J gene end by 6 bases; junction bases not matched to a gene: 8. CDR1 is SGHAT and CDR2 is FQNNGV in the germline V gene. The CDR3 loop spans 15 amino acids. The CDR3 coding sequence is TGTGCCAGCAGCCAGGACGGGACTAGCGTGGATACGCAGTATTTT. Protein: CASSQDGTSVDTQYF.

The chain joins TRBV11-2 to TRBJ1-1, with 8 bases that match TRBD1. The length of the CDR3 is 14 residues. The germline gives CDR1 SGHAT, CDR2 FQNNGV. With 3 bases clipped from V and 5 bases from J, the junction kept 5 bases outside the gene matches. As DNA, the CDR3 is TGTGCCAGCAGCTTGACAGGGGCGTTAACTGAAGCTTTCTTT. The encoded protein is CASSLTGALTEAFF.

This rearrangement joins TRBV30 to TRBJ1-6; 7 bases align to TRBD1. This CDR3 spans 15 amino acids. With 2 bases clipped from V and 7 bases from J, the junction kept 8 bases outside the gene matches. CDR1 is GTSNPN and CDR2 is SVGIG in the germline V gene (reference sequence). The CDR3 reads CAWSLGGGINSPLHF. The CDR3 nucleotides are TGTGCCTGGAGTTTAGGGGGCGGAATCAATTCACCCCTCCACTTT.

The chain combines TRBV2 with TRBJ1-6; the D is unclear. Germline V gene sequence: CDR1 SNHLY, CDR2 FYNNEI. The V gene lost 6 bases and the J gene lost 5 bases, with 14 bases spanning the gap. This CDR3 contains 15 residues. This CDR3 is CASRIFEEDNSPLHF. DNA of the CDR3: TGTGCCAGCAGGATTTTTGAGGAAGATAATTCACCCCTCCACTTT.

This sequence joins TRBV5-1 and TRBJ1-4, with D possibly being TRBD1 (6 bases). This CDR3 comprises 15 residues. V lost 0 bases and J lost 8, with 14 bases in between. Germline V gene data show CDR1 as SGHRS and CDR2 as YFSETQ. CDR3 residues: CASSLEGGPLEKLFF. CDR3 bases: TGCGCCAGCAGCTTGGAGGGGGGGCCCTTAGAAAAACTGTTTTTT.

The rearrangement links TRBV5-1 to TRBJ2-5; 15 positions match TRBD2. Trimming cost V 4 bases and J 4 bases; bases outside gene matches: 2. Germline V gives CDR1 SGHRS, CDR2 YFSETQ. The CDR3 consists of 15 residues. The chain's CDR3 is CASSGTSGRTETQYF. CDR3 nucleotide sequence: TGCGCCAGCAGCGGGACTAGCGGGAGGACAGAGACCCAGTACTTC.

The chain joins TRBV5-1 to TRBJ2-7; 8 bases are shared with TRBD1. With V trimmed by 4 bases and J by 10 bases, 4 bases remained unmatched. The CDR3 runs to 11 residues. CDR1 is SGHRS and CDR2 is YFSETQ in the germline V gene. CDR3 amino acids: CASSLDRDQYF. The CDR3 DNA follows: TGCGCCAGCAGCCTGGACAGGGACCAGTACTTC.

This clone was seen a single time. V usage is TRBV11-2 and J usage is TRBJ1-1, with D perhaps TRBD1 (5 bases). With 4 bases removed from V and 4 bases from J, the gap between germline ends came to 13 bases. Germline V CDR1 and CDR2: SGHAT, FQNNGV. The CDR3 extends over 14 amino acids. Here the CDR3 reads CASSSGTGGTEAFF. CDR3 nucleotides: TGTGCCAGCAGCTCGGGGACGGGGGGCACTGAAGCTTTCTTT.

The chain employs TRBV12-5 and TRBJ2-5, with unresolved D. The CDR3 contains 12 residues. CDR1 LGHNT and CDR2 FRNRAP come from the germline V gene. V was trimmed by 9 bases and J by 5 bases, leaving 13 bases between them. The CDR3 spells CASPSRRETQYF. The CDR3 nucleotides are TGTGCTAGCCCTAGTCGACGGGAGACCCAGTACTTC.

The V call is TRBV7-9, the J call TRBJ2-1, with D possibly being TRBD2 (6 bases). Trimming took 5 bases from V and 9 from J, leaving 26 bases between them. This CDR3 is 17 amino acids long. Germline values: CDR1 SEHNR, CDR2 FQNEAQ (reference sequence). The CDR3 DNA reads TGTGCCAGCAGCCCACATCCTCGGGGGACTTCCCTCAGTGAGCAGTTCTTC. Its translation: CASSPHPRGTSLSEQFF.

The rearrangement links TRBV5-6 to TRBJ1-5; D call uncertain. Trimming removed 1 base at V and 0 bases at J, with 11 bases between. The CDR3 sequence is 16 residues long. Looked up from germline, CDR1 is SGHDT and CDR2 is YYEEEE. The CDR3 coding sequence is TGTGCCAGCAGCTTGAGAGCGGCTCATAGCAATCAGCCCCAGCATTTT. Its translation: CASSLRAAHSNQPQHF. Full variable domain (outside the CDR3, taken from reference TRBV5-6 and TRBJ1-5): DAGVTQSPTHLIKTRGQQVTLRCSPKSGHDTVSWYQQALGQGPQFIFQYYEEEERQRGNFPDRFSGHQFPNYSSELNVNALLLGDSALYLCASSLRAAHSNQPQHFGDGTRLSIL.

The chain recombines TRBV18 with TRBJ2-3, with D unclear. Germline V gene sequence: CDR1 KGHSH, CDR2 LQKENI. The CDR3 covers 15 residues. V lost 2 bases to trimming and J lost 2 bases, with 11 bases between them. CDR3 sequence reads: CASSPFGQDTDTQYF. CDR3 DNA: TGTGCCAGCTCACCATTCGGCCAGGACACAGATACGCAGTATTTT. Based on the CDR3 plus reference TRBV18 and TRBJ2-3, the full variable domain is NAGVMQNPRHLVRRRGQEARLRCSPMKGHSHVYWYRQLPEEGLKFMVYLQKENIIDESGMPKERFSAEFPKEGPSILRIQQVVRGDSAAYFCASSPFGQDTDTQYFGPGTRLTVL.

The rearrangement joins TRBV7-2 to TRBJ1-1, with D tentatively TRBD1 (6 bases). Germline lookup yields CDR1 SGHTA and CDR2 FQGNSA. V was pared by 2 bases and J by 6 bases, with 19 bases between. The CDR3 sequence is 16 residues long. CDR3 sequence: CASSLIGGRGFAEAFF. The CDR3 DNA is TGTGCCAGCAGCTTAATCGGGGGGCGAGGATTCGCTGAAGCTTTCTTT.